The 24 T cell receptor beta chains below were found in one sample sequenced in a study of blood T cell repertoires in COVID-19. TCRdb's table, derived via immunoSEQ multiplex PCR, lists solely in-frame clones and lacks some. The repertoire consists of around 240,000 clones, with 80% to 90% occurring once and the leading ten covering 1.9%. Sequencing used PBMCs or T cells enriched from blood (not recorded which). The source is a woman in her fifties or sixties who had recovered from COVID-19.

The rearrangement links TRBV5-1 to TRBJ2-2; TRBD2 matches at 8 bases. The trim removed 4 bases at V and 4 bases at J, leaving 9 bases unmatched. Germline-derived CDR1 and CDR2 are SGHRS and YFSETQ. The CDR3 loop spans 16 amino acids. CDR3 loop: CASSTVREGPTGELFF. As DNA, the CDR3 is TGCGCCAGCAGCACTGTACGGGAGGGCCCCACCGGGGAGCTGTTTTTT.

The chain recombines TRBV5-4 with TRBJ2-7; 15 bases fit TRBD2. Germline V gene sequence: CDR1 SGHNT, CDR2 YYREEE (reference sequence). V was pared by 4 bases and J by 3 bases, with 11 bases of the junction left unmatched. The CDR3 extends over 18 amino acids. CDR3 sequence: CASSPGTSGRLKGYEQYF. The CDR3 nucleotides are TGTGCCAGCAGCCCCGGGACTAGCGGGAGGCTAAAAGGCTACGAGCAGTACTTC.

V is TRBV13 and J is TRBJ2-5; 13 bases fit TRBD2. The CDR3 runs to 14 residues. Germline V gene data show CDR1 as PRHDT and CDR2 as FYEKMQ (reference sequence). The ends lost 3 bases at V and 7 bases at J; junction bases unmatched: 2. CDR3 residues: CASSFTSGGGTQYF. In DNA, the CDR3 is TGTGCCAGCAGCTTCACTAGCGGGGGGGGGACCCAGTACTTC.

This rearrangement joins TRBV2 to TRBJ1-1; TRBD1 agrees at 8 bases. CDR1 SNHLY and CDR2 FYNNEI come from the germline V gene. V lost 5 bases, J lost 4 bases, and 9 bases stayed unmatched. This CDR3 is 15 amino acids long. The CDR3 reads CASSSLRGLSTEAFF. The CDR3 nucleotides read TGTGCCAGCAGTTCCCTCAGGGGGCTGAGCACTGAAGCTTTCTTT. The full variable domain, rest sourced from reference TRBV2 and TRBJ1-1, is EPEVTQTPSHQVTQMGQEVILRCVPISNHLYFYWYRQILGQKVEFLVSFYNNEISEKSEIFDDQFSVERPDGSNFTLKIRSTKLEDSAMYFCASSSLRGLSTEAFFGQGTRLTVV.

CDR3 residues: CASSLWQVKTEAFF. In DNA form, the CDR3 reads TGTGCCAGCAGTTTGTGGCAGGTAAAGACTGAAGCTTTCTTT. The chain has TRBV28 and TRBJ1-1; D not certain. Per the germline V gene, CDR1 is MDHEN and CDR2 is SYDVKM. V was pared by 3 bases and J by 5 bases, with 13 bases between. This CDR3 has 14 amino acids.

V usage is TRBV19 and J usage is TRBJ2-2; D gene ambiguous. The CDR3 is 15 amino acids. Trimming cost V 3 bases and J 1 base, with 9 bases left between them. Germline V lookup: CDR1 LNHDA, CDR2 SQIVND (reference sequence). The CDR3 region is CASSIGPVNTGELFF. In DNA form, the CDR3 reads TGTGCCAGTAGTATTGGCCCAGTGAACACCGGGGAGCTGTTTTTT.

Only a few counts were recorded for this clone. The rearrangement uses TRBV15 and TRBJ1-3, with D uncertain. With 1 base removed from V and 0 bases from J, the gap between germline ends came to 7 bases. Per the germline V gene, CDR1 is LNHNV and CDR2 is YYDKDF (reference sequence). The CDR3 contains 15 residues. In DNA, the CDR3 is TGTGCCACCAGCAGAGGGCAGTTCTCTGGAAACACCATATATTTT. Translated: CATSRGQFSGNTIYF.

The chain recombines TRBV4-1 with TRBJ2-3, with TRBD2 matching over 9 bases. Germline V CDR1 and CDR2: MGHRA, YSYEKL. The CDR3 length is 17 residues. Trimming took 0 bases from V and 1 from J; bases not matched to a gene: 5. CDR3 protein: CASSQDGASGGTDTQYF. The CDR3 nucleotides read TGCGCCAGCAGCCAAGATGGGGCTAGCGGGGGCACAGATACGCAGTATTTT.

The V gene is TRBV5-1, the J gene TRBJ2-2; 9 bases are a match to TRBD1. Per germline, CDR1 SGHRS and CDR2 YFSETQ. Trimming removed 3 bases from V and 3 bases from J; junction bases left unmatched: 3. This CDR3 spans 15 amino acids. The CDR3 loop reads CASSWRTGDTGELFF. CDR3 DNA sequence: TGCGCCAGCAGCTGGAGGACAGGGGACACCGGGGAGCTGTTTTTT.

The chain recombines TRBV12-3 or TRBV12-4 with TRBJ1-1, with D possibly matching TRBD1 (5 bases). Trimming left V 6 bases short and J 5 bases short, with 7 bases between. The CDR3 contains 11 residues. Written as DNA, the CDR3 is TGTGCCAGCAGAGACAGAACTGAAGCTTTCTTT. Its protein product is CASRDRTEAFF.

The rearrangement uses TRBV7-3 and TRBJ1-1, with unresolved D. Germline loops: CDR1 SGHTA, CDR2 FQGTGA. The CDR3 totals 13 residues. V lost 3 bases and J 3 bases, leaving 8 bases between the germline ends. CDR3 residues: CASSFHRDTEAFF. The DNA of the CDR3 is TGTGCCAGCAGCTTTCACCGGGACACTGAAGCTTTCTTT.

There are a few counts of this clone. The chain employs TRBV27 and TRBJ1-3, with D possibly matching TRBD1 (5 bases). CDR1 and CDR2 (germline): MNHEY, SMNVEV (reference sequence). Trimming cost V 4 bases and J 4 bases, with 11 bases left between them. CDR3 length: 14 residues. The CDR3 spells CASSSPGSGNTIYF. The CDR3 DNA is TGTGCCAGCAGTTCACCAGGGTCCGGAAACACCATATATTTT.

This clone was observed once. The CDR3 spells CASSQNTGGNEQFF. The CDR3 DNA sequence: TGTGCCAGCAGCCAAAACACAGGGGGCAATGAGCAGTTCTTC. The chain links TRBV4-2 to TRBJ2-1; 8 positions match TRBD1. J was trimmed by 6 bases and V by 2 bases; bases with no gene match: 3. There are 14 residues in the CDR3. Germline assignment: CDR1 LGHNA and CDR2 YNFKEQ.

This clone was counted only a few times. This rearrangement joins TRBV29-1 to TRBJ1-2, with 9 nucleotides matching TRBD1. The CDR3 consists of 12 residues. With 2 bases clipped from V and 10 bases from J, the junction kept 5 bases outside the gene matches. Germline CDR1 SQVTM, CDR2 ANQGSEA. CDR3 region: CSVERGTGPYTF. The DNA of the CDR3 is TGCAGCGTTGAAAGAGGGACAGGGCCCTACACCTTC.

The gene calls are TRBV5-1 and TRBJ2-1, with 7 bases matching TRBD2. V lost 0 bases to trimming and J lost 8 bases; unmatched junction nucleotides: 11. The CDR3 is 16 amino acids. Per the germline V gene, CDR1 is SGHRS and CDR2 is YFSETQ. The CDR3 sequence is CASSLAGRWPMDEQFF. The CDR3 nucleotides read TGCGCCAGCAGCTTGGCCGGGAGGTGGCCCATGGATGAGCAGTTCTTC. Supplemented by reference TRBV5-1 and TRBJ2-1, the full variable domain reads KAGVTQTPRYLIKTRGQQVTLSCSPISGHRSVSWYQQTPGQGLQFLFEYFSETQRNKGNFPGRFSGRQFSNSRSEMNVSTLELGDSALYLCASSLAGRWPMDEQFFGPGTRLTVL.

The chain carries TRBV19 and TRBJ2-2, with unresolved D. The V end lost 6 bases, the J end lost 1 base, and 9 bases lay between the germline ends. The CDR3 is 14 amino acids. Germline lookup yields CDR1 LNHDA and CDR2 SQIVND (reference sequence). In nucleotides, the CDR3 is TGTGCCAGTAGATACCAGGTGAACACCGGGGAGCTGTTTTTT. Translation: CASRYQVNTGELFF.

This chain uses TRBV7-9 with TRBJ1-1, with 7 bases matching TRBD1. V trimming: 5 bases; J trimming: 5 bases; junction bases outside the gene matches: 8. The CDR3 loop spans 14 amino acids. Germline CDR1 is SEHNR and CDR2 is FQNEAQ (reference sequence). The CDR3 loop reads CASSQSRDSTEAFF. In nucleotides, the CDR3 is TGTGCCAGCAGCCAGAGTAGGGACAGTACTGAAGCTTTCTTT.

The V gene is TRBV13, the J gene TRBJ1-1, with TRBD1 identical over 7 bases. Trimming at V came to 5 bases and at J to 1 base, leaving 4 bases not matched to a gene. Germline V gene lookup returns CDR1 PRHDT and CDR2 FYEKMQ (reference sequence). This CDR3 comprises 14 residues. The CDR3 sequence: CASSGTVRNTEAFF. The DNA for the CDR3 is TGTGCCAGCAGCGGGACAGTAAGGAACACTGAAGCTTTCTTT. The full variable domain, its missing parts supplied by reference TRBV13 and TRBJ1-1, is AAGVIQSPRHLIKEKRETATLKCYPIPRHDTVYWYQQGPGQDPQFLISFYEKMQSDKGSIPDRFSAQQFSDYHSELNMSSLELGDSALYFCASSGTVRNTEAFFGQGTRLTVV.

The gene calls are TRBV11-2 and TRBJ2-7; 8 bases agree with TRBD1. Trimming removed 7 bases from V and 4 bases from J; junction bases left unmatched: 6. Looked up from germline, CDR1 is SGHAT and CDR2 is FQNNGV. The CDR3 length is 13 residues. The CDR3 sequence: CASTRQGFYEQYF. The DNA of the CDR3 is TGTGCCAGCACCCGACAGGGGTTTTACGAGCAGTACTTC.

The DNA for the CDR3 is TGTGCCAGCACCCCTACCGAGGGCCCCAATTCACCCCTCCACTTT. Translating gives CASTPTEGPNSPLHF. The V and J genes are TRBV7-9 and TRBJ1-6; D unresolved. In germline, CDR1 is SEHNR, CDR2 FQNEAQ (reference sequence). CDR3 length equals 15 residues. The V gene lost 7 bases and the J gene lost 7 bases, with 17 bases spanning the gap.

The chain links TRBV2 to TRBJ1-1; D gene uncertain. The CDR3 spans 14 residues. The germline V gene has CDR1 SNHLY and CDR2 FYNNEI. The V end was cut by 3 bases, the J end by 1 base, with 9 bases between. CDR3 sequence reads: CASSELRGNTEAFF. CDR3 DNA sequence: TGTGCCAGCAGTGAGTTAAGAGGGAACACTGAAGCTTTCTTT. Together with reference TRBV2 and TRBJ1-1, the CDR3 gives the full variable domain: EPEVTQTPSHQVTQMGQEVILRCVPISNHLYFYWYRQILGQKVEFLVSFYNNEISEKSEIFDDQFSVERPDGSNFTLKIRSTKLEDSAMYFCASSELRGNTEAFFGQGTRLTVV.

CDR3 loop: CASSLAGGGSDTQYF. In DNA form, the CDR3 reads TGTGCCAGCAGCTTAGCGGGAGGGGGATCAGATACGCAGTATTTT. The chain combines TRBV5-4 with TRBJ2-3; 10 positions match TRBD2. This CDR3 is built from 15 residues. Germline V lookup: CDR1 SGHNT, CDR2 YYREEE (reference sequence). V was clipped by 2 bases and J by 4 bases; unmatched bases: 4.

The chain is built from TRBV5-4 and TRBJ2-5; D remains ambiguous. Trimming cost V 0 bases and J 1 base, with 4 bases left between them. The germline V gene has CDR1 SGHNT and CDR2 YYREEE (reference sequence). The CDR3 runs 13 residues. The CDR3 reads CASSLDSQETQYF. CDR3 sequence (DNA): TGTGCCAGCAGCTTGGACAGCCAAGAGACCCAGTACTTC.

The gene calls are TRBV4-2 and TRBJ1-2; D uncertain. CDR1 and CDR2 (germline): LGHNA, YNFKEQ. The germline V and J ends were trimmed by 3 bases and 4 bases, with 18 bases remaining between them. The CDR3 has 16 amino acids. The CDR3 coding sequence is TGTGCCAGCAGCCAGGAGGAGGGTTCCCTTTCCTATGGCTACACCTTC. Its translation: CASSQEEGSLSYGYTF.